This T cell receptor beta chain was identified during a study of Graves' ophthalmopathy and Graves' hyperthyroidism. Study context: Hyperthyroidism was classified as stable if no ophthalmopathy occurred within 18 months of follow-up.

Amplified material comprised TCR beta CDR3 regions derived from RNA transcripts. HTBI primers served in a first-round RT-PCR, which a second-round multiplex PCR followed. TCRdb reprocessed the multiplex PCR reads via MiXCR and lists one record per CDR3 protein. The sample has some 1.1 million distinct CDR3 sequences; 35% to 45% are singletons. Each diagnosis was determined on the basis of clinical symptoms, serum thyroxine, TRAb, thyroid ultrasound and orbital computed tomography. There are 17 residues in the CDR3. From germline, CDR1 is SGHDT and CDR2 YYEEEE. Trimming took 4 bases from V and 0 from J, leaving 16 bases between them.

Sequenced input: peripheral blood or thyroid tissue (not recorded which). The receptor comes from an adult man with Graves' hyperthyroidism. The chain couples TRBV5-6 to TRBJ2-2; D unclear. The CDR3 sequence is CASSGMGWGSNTGELFF. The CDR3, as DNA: TGTGCCAGCAGCGGGATGGGCTGGGGTTCGAACACCGGGGAGCTGTTTTTT.